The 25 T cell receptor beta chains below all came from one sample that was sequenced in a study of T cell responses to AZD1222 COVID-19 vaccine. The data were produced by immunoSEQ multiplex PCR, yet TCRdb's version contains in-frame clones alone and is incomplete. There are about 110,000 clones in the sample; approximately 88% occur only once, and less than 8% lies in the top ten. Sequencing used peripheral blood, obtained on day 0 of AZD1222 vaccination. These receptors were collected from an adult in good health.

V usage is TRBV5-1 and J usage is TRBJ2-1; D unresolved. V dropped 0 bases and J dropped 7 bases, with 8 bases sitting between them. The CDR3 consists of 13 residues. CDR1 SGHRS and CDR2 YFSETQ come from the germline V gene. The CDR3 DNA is TGCGCCAGCAGCTTGGATCCCAGTAATGAGCAGTTCTTC. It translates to CASSLDPSNEQFF.

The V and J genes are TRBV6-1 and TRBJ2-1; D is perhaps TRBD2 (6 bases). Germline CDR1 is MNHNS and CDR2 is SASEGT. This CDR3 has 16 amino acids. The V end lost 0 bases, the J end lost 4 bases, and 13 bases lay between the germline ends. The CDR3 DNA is TGTGCCAGCAGTGAAGCGACCGGGAGCGGGTACAATGAGCAGTTCTTC. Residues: CASSEATGSGYNEQFF.

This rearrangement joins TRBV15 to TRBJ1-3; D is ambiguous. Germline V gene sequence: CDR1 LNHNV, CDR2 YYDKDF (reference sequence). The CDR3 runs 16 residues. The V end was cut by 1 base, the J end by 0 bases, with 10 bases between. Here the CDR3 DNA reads TGTGCCACCAGCAGAGGGGTCTATAGCTCTGGAAACACCATATATTTT. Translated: CATSRGVYSSGNTIYF.

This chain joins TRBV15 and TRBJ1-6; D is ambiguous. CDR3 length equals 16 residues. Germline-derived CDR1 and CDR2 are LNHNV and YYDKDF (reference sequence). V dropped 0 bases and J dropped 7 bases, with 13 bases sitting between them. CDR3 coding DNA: TGTGCCACCAGCAGAGATTGGGTAGCCAAAAATTCACCCCTCCACTTT. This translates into CATSRDWVAKNSPLHF.

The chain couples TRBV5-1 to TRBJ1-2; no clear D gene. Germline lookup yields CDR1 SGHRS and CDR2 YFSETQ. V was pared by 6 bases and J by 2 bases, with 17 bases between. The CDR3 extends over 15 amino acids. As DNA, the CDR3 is TGCGCCAGCACTTCAATTCCCGGGCCGAACTATGGCTACACCTTC. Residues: CASTSIPGPNYGYTF. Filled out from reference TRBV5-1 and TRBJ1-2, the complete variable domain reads KAGVTQTPRYLIKTRGQQVTLSCSPISGHRSVSWYQQTPGQGLQFLFEYFSETQRNKGNFPGRFSGRQFSNSRSEMNVSTLELGDSALYLCASTSIPGPNYGYTFGSGTRLTVV.

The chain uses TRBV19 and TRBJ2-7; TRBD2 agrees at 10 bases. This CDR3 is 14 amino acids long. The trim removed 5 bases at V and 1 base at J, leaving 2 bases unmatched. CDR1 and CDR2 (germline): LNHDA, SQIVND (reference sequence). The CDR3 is CASSGAGGSYEQYF. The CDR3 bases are TGTGCCAGTAGTGGAGCGGGAGGGTCCTACGAGCAGTACTTC.

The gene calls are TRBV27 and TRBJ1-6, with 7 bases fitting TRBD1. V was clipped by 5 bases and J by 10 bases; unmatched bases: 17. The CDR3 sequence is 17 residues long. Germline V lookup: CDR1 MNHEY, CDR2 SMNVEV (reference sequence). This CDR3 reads CASSPPKIYRGGSPLHF. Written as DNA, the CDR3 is TGTGCCAGCAGTCCCCCGAAGATCTACAGGGGCGGCTCACCCCTCCACTTT.

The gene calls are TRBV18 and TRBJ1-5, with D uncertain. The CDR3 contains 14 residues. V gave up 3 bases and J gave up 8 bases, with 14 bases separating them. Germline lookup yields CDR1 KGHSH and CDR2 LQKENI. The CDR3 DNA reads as TGTGCCAGCTCACCTTCGGGCCCCAAGGAGCCCCAGCATTTT. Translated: CASSPSGPKEPQHF.

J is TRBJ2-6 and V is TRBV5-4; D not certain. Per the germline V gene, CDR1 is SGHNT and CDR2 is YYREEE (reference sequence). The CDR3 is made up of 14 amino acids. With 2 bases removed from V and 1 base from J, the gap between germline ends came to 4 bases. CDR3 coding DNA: TGTGCCAGCAGCTTTCCTTCTGGGGCCAACGTCCTGACTTTC. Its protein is CASSFPSGANVLTF. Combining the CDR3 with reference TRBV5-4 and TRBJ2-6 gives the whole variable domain ETGVTQSPTHLIKTRGQQVTLRCSSQSGHNTVSWYQQALGQGPQFIFQYYREEENGRGNFPPRFSGLQFPNYSSELNVNALELDDSALYLCASSFPSGANVLTFGAGSRLTVL.

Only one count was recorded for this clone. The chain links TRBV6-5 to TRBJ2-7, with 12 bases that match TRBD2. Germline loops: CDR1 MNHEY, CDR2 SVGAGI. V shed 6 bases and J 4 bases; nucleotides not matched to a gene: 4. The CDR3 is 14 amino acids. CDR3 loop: CASSLAGGPYEQYF. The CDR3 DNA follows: TGTGCCAGCAGCCTAGCGGGAGGGCCGTACGAGCAGTACTTC.

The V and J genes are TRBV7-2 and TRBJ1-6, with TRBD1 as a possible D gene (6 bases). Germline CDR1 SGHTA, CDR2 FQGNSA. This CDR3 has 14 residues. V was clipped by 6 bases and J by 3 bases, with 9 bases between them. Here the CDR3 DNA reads TGTGCCAGCAGACCGGGACACTATAATTCACCCCTCCACTTT. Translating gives CASRPGHYNSPLHF.

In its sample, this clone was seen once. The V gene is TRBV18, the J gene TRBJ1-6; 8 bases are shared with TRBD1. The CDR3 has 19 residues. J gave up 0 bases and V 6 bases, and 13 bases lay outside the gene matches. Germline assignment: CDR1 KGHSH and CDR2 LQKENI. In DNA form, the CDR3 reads TGTGCCAGCTCGACTAACAGGGGGGTACCGAGCTCCTATAATTCACCCCTCCACTTT. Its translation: CASSTNRGVPSSYNSPLHF. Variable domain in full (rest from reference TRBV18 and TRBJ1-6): NAGVMQNPRHLVRRRGQEARLRCSPMKGHSHVYWYRQLPEEGLKFMVYLQKENIIDESGMPKERFSAEFPKEGPSILRIQQVVRGDSAAYFCASSTNRGVPSSYNSPLHFGNGTRLTVT.

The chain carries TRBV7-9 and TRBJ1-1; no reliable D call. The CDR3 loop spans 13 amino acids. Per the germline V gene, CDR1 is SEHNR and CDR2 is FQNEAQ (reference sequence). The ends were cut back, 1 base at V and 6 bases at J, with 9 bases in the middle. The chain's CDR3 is CASSLGMVAEAFF. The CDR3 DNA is TGTGCCAGCAGCTTAGGAATGGTCGCTGAAGCTTTCTTT.

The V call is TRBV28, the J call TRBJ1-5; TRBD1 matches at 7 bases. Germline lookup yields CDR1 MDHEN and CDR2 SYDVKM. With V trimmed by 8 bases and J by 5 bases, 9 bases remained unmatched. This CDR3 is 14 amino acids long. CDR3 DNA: TGTGCCAGCCGAGCGGGACAGACTTATCAGCCCCAGCATTTT. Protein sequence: CASRAGQTYQPQHF.

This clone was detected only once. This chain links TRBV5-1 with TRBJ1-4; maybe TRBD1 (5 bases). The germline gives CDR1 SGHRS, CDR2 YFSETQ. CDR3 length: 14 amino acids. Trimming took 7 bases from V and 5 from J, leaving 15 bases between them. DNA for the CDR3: TGCGCCAGCGGTATACAGGACTCGAATGAAAAACTGTTTTTT. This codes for CASGIQDSNEKLFF.

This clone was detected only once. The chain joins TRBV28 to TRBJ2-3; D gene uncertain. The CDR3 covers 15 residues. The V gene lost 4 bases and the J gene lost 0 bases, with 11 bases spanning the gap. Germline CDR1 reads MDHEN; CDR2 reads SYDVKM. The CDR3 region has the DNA TGTGCCAGCAGTTATTGGCCTGCGAGCACAGATACGCAGTATTTT. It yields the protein CASSYWPASTDTQYF.

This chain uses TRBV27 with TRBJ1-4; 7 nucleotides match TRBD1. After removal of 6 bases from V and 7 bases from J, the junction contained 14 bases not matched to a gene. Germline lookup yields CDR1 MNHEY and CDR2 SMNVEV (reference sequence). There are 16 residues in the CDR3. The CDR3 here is CASSPRWTGESEKLFF. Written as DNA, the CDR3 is TGTGCCAGCAGCCCTCGGTGGACAGGAGAGAGTGAAAAACTGTTTTTT.

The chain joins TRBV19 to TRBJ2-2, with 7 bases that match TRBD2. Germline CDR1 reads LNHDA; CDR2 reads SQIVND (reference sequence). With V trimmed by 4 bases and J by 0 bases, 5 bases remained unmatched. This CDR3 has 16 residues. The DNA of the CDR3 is TGTGCCAGTAGTACCCTAGCGGACGCGAACACCGGGGAGCTGTTTTTT. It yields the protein CASSTLADANTGELFF.

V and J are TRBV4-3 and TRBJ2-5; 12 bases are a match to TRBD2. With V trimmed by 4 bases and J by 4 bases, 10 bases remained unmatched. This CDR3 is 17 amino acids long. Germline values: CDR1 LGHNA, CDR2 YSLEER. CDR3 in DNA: TGCGCCAGCAGCCGTTCAGGGCCTAGCGGGAGGGGAGAGACCCAGTACTTC. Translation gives CASSRSGPSGRGETQYF.

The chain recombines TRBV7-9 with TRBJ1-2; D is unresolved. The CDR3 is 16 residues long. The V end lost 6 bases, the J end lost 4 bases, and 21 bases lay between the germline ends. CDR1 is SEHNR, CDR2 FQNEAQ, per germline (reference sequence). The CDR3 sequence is CASSLSLGDRSYGYTF. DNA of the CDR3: TGTGCCAGCAGTTTGAGCCTCGGGGATCGGAGCTATGGCTACACCTTC. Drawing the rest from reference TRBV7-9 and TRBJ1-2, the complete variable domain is DTGVSQNPRHKITKRGQNVTFRCDPISEHNRLYWYRQTLGQGPEFLTYFQNEAQLEKSRLLSDRFSAERPKGSFSTLEIQRTEQGDSAMYLCASSLSLGDRSYGYTFGSGTRLTVV.

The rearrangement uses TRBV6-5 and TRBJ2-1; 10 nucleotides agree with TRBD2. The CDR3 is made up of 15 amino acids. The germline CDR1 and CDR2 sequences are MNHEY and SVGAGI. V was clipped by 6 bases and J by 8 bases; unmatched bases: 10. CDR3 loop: CASRRTSGDGYEQFF. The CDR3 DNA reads TGTGCCAGCAGACGAACTAGCGGGGACGGCTATGAGCAGTTCTTC.

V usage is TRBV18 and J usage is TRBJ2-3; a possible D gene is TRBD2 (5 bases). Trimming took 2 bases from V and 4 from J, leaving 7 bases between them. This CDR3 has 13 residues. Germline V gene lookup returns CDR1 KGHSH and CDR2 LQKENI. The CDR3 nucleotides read TGTGCCAGCTCACCAGGGAGTGCAGATACGCAGTATTTT. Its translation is CASSPGSADTQYF.

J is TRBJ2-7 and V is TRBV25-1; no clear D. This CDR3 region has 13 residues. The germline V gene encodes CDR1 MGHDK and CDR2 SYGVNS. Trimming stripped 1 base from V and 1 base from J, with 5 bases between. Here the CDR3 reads CASSESPSYEQYF. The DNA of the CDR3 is TGTGCCAGCAGTGAATCCCCATCCTACGAGCAGTACTTC.

CDR3 sequence: CASSSELAGEFYGYTF. The CDR3 DNA reads as TGCGCCAGCAGCTCCGAATTGGCCGGAGAATTTTATGGCTACACCTTC. The chain has TRBV4-1 and TRBJ1-2; D is undetermined. Germline V gene data show CDR1 as MGHRA and CDR2 as YSYEKL. The CDR3 totals 16 residues. V lost 5 bases to trimming and J lost 5 bases, with 21 bases between them.

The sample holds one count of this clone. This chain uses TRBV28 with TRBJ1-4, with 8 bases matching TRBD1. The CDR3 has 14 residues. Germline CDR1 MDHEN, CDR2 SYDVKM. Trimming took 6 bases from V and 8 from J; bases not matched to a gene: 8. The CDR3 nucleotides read TGTGCCAGCAGGACTGACAGGGGAGGAGAAAAACTGTTTTTT. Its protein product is CASRTDRGGEKLFF.